This T cell receptor (beta chain) was recorded in a study of CD8+CD57+ T cells in acquired aplastic anemia. Study overall: The sorted CD4+ and CD8+ cells yielded an average about 3.5 ug of DNA.

General observations from the study: The study found no significant CD8+ Simpson's diversity difference between patients and controls.

Genomic DNA acted as the template from which TCR beta VDJ combination and CDR3 sequence profiling were carried out. TCRdb re-analysed the reads in MiXCR, keeping a single row per CDR3 protein. Here the sample spans 450,000 to 550,000 distinct CDR3 sequences, around 32% being singletons. Trimming at V came to 8 bases and at J to 0 bases, leaving 10 bases not matched to a gene. The CDR3 sequence is 15 residues long. The V gene's germline CDR1 is LNHDA and CDR2 SQIVND (reference sequence). For this clonotype: Its antigen is unidentified.

All sequencing subjects had displayed CD8+CD57+ cell expansion on flow cytometry. All patients were therapy-naive when blood was sampled. The source is a human donor with aplastic anemia. The chain is built from TRBV19 and TRBJ2-7; 7 nucleotides agree with TRBD1. The sequenced sample was sorted CD4+, CD8+, or CD8+CD57+ T cells (not recorded which) from PBMCs. CDR3 loop: CASVVGQGVSYEQYF. The CDR3 DNA reads as TGTGCCAGTGTGGTCGGCCAGGGGGTCTCCTACGAGCAGTACTTC.